The clone carrying this TCR beta chain was found many times. Constant-region priming of about 520 ng total RNA yielded TCR beta cDNA. Three nested multiplex PCR rounds of slightly modified ARM-PCR generated TCR beta libraries. In the first two PCR rounds, TRBV1-TRBV30 forward primers were paired with a C-beta reverse primer, and each round lasted roughly 10 cycles. Using its own MiXCR run on the multiplex PCR reads, TCRdb lists one record per CDR3 protein. The sample yields fewer than 250,000 distinct CDR3 sequences, around four fifths seen once. Co-extraction yielded RNA and DNA from roughly 20-30 mg of unsorted bulk tissue. The sample comes from a study of tumor-infiltrating lymphocytes in primary liver carcinoma. The CDR3 has 14 residues. Germline CDR1 MNHNS, CDR2 SASEGT. V gave up 7 bases and J gave up 0 bases; unmatched junction bases: 3.

The sequencing sample was made of tumor tissue from primary liver carcinoma. This TCR was sampled from a man in his forties with primary liver carcinoma and hepatitis B virus infection. This sequence joins TRBV6-1 and TRBJ2-1, with 7 bases that match TRBD1. The CDR3 reads CASNTGDSYNEQFF. The CDR3 DNA reads TGTGCCAGCAACACAGGGGACTCCTACAATGAGCAGTTCTTC.